These T cell receptor beta chains were read from a single sample in a study of STAT5B mutations in CD4+ large granular lymphocyte leukemia. Measured with immunoSEQ multiplex PCR; TCRdb has only the in-frame clones, and not every one. Of around 34,000 clones in the sample, roughly 85% are singletons; the top ten hold 1% to 1.5%. The sequencing sample was made of CD4+ T cells from blood buffy coats. These receptors originate from a human donor in good health. Each CDR3 is given with its conserved first and last residue. A D gene is named only where the DNA matches it firmly. Rows may omit the clone size; those that give it use once, few, many or a size class.

clone size	J gene	D gene	V gene	CDR3 DNA	CDR3 protein
.	TRBJ2-2	.	TRBV19	TGTGCCAGTAGTATATTCGAACTGTCCGGGGAGCTGTTTTTT	CASSIFELSGELFF
.	TRBJ2-1	TRBD2	TRBV7-2	TGTGCCAGCAGCACCCGGACTAGCCACCATGAGCAGTTCTTC	CASSTRTSHHEQFF
.	TRBJ2-3	.	TRBV28	TGTGCCAGCACCCAGGGGGCTAGCGGGATGACAGATACGCAGTATTTT	CASTQGASGMTDTQYF
.	TRBJ2-2	.	TRBV7-3	TGTGCCAGCAGCTTAAGACCGTTCACCGGGGAGCTGTTTTTT	CASSLRPFTGELFF
.	TRBJ2-1	.	TRBV14	TGTGCCAGCAGCCAGATTGGGCTACCAAACAATGAGCAGTTCTTC	CASSQIGLPNNEQFF
.	TRBJ1-1	.	TRBV5-1	TGCGCCAGCAGCTTGGAAACGACGACGGAGACTGAAGCTTTCTTT	CASSLETTTETEAFF
few	TRBJ2-2	.	TRBV6-5	TGTGCCAGCAGTTTCGGGGGCGGGATGACCGGGGAGCTGTTTTTT	CASSFGGGMTGELFF
.	TRBJ1-5	TRBD1	TRBV6-1	TGTGCCAGCAATCCTGACAGGGACGGCAATCAGCCCCAGCATTTT	CASNPDRDGNQPQHF
.	TRBJ2-2	.	TRBV6-1	TGTGCCAGCAGTGGGCTCGTGGGGACCGGGGAGCTGTTTTTT	CASSGLVGTGELFF
.	TRBJ1-1	TRBD1	TRBV6-6	TGTGCCAGCAGTTACTTGGGACAGGGTGAAGCTTTCTTT	CASSYLGQGEAFF
.	TRBJ1-2	.	TRBV7-2	TGTGCCAGCGCTCCCCTAGGGGGAATCTATGGCTACACCTTC	CASAPLGGIYGYTF
.	TRBJ2-2	TRBD1	TRBV6-5	TGTGCCAGCAGTTACAACAGGGGGATCACCGGGGAGCTGTTTTTT	CASSYNRGITGELFF
.	TRBJ2-5	.	TRBV28	TGTGCCAGCAGTCCGATGGGACTCCCGGGAGAGACCCAGTACTTC	CASSPMGLPGETQYF
once	TRBJ2-7	.	TRBV29-1	TGCAGCGTTGAACTAAGGGGGGGGGCGCCCGAGCAGTACTTC	CSVELRGGAPEQYF
.	TRBJ1-3	.	TRBV10-1	TGCGCCAGCAGCCTCAACTCTGGAAACACCATATATTTT	CASSLNSGNTIYF
.	TRBJ2-1	.	TRBV14	TGTGCCAGCAGCCTTAGACAGCTGTCCTACAATGAGCAGTTCTTC	CASSLRQLSYNEQFF
.	TRBJ1-2	TRBD1	TRBV6-6	TGTGCCAGCAGTTACTCCCCCGACAGGGGAGGCGGCTACACCTTC	CASSYSPDRGGGYTF
.	TRBJ1-4	.	TRBV29-1	TGCAGCGTTGCTAGGGAGGACGGAAAACTGTTTTTT	CSVAREDGKLFF
.	TRBJ2-1	.	TRBV5-1	TGCGCCAGCAGCCCTCAGACCCTCGGATCCTACAATGAGCAGTTCTTC	CASSPQTLGSYNEQFF
.	TRBJ1-5	TRBD1	TRBV16	TGTGCCAGCAGCCAATCGGGGGGACAGGGCAAGGAACCCCAGCATTTT	CASSQSGGQGKEPQHF
.	TRBJ2-7	.	TRBV19	TGTGCCAGTAGCCTCAGGGCCGGCTACGAGCAGTACTTC	CASSLRAGYEQYF
.	TRBJ2-7	TRBD1	TRBV10-2	TGCGCCAGCAGTGAGGGGGCAGGGGGCCGCTACGAGCAGTACTTC	CASSEGAGGRYEQYF
.	TRBJ2-1	.	TRBV7-3	TGTGCCAGCAGCCCCCCCACAGACAATGAGCAGTTCTTC	CASSPPTDNEQFF